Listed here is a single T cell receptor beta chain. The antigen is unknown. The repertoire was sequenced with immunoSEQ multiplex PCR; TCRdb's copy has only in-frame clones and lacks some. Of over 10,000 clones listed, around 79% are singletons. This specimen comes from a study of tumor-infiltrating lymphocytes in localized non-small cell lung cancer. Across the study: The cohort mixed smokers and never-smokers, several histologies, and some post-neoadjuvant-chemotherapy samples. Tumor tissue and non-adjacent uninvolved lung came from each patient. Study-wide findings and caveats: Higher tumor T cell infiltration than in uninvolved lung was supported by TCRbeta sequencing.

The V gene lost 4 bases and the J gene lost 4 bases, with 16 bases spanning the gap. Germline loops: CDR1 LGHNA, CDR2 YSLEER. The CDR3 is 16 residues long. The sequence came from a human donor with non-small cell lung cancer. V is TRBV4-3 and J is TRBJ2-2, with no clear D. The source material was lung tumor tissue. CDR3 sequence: CASSLSRGSGTGELFF. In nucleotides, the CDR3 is TGCGCCAGCAGCCTCAGCCGCGGTTCGGGCACCGGGGAGCTGTTTTTT.